This entry is about one T cell receptor (beta chain). The data were taken from a study of T cells in localized non-small cell lung cancer. This table comes from immunoSEQ multiplex PCR, and its TCRdb copy is limited to in-frame clones, with some not included. In the table there are fewer than 8,000 clones, roughly 50% of which are singletons. J lost 8 bases, V lost 4 bases, and 9 bases had no gene match. Germline CDR1 is LNHDA and CDR2 is SQIVND (reference sequence). CDR3 length equals 14 residues. The chain uses TRBV19 and TRBJ1-2, with 8 bases lining up with TRBD1. This TCR came from a female donor at least 60 years old with stage I lung adenocarcinoma. The input for sequencing was lymph node tissue, taken before any cancer treatment. The CDR3 protein is CASSTMDRVGGYTF. DNA of the CDR3: TGTGCCAGTAGTACGATGGACAGGGTCGGCGGCTACACCTTC.